This section outlines one T cell receptor beta chain sequence together with its context. Antigen specificity is unknown. The CDR3 loop spans 14 amino acids. CDR1 and CDR2 (germline): ENHRY, SYGVKD. The V end was cut by 0 bases, the J end by 10 bases, with 13 bases between. This entry is derived from a study of blood T cells in healthy people across ages. Notes on the study in general: There was a strong correlation between TCR beta diversity and naive T cell percentage. Roughly linearly, TCR beta diversity per million T cells fell as age increased. More naive CD4+ cells and higher diversity were found in long-lived than in aged donors.

A sample-barcoded 5' primer and a J-beta primer mix were used in a second PCR of about 7 to 12 cycles. No fewer than 3 million CDR3-containing paired-end reads came from each sample. TCRdb redid the calling of the 5' RACE reads with MiXCR, one entry per CDR3 protein. The profile covers roughly 1.5 million distinct CDR3 sequences, with roughly 43% appearing a single time and 4% taken by the ten largest. The chain carries TRBV10-3 and TRBJ2-1; D is uncertain. Sample: blood. The receptor was isolated from a woman aged 18 to 35 in good health. The CDR3 nucleotides are TGTGCCATCAGTGAGTCGCCTCCGCCCCGAGAGCAGTTCTTC. This sequence encodes CAISESPPPREQFF.